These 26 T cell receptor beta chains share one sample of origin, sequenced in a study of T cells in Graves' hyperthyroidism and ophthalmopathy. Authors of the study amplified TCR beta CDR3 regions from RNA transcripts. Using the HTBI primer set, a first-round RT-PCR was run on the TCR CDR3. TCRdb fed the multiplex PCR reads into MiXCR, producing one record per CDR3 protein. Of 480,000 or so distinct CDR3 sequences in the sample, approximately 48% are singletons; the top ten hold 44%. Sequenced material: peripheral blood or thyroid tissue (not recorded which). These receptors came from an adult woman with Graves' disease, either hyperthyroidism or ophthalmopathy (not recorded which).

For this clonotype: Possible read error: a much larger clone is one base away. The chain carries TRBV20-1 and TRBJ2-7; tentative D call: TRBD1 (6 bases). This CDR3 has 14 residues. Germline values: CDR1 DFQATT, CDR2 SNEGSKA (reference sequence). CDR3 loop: CSAREGGFNYGQYF. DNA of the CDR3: TGCAGTGCTAGAGAAGGGGGTTTTAACTACGGGCAGTACTTC.

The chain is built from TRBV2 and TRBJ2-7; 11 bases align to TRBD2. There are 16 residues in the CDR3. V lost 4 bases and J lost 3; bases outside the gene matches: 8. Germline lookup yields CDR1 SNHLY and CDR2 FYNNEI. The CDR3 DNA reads TGTGCCAGCAGTGGGGAGGGACTAGCGGACCTCTACGAGCAGTACTTC. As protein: CASSGEGLADLYEQYF. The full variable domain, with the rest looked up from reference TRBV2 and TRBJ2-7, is EPEVTQTPSHQVTQMGQEVILRCVPISNHLYFYWYRQILGQKVEFLVSFYNNEISEKSEIFDDQFSVERPDGSNFTLKIRSTKLEDSAMYFCASSGEGLADLYEQYFGPGTRLTVT.

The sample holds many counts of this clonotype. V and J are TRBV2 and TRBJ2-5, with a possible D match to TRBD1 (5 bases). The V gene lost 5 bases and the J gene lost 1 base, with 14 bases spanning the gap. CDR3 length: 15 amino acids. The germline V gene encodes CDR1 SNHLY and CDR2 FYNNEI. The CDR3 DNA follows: TGTGCCAGCAGTCCAACCTGGACACCCCAAGAGACCCAGTACTTC. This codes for CASSPTWTPQETQYF.

Here the CDR3 reads CAWRPPGRYMTEAFF. CDR3 coding DNA: TGTGCCTGGAGGCCCCCCGGGAGATATATGACTGAAGCTTTCTTT. This chain joins TRBV30 and TRBJ1-1, with D hard to call. The CDR3 length is 15 residues. V dropped 3 bases and J dropped 5 bases, with 19 bases sitting between them. Germline-derived CDR1 and CDR2 are GTSNPN and SVGIG (reference sequence).

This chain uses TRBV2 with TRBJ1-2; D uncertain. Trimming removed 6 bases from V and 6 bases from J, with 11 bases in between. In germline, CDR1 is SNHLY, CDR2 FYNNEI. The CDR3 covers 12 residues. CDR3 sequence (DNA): TGTGCCAGCAGCCCCGACAACAATGGCTACACCTTC. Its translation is CASSPDNNGYTF.

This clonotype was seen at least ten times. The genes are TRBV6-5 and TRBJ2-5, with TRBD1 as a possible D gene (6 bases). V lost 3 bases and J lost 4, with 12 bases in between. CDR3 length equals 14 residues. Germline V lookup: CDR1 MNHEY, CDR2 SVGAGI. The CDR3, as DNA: TGTGCCAGCAGTTATTTGGACAGAAGAGAGACCCAGTACTTC. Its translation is CASSYLDRRETQYF.

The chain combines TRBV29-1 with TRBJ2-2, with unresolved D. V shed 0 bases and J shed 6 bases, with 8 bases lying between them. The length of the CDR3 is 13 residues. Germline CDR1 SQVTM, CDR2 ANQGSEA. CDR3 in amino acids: CSVEDWHSGELFF. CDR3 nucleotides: TGCAGCGTTGAAGATTGGCATTCCGGGGAGCTGTTTTTT.

The CDR3 DNA reads as TGTGCCAGCAGCATTCTTCGGGGAACCTACGAGCAGTACTTC. Its protein product is CASSILRGTYEQYF. The rearrangement joins TRBV7-9 to TRBJ2-7; D is possibly TRBD2 (5 bases). Germline V gene sequence: CDR1 SEHNR, CDR2 FQNEAQ (reference sequence). The CDR3 extends over 14 amino acids. The V gene lost 5 bases and the J gene lost 2 bases, with 13 bases spanning the gap.

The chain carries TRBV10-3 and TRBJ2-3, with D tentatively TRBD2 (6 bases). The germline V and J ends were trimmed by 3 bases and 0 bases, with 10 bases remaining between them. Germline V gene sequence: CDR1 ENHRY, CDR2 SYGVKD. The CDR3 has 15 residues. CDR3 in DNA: TGTGCCATCAGTGATATAGCGGCTAGCACAGATACGCAGTATTTT. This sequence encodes CAISDIAASTDTQYF.

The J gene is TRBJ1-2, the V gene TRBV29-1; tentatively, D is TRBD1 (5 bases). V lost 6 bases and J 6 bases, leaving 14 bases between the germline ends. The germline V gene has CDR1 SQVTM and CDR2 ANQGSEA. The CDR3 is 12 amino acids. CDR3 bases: TGCAGCGTACCAGGGTTGGCACATGGCTACACCTTC. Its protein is CSVPGLAHGYTF. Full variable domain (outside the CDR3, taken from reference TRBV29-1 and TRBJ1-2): SAVISQKPSRDICQRGTSLTIQCQVDSQVTMMFWYRQQPGQSLTLIATANQGSEATYESGFVIDKFPISRPNLTFSTLTVSNMSPEDSSIYLCSVPGLAHGYTFGSGTRLTVV.

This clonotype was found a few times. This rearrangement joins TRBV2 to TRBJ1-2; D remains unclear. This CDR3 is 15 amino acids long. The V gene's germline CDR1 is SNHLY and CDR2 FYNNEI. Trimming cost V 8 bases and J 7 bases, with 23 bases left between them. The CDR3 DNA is TGTGCCAGCGGGCCCTCGCCAGGAGGGAAGAGTGGCTACACCTTC. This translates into CASGPSPGGKSGYTF.

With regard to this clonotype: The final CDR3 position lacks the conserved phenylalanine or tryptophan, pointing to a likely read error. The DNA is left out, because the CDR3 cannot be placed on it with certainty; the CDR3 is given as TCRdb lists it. The CDR3 region is CASSDWGFS. The chain links TRBV2 to TRBJ1-1; the table's D call TRBD1 went unverified against the DNA. Counting both end residues, the CDR3 totals 9 amino acids. The germline gives CDR1 SNHLY, CDR2 FYNNEI.

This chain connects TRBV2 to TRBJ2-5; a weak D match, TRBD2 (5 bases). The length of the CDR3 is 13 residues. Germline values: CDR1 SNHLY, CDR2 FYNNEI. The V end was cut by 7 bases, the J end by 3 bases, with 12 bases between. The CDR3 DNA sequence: TGTGCCAGCAACGGACTCGGGAAAGAGACCCAGTACTTC. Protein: CASNGLGKETQYF.

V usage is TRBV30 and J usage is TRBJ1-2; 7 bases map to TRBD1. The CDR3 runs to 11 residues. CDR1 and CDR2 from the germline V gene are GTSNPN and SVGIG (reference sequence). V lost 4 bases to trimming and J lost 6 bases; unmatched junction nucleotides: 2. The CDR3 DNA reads TGTGCCTGGACAGGGGGGCATGGCTACACCTTC. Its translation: CAWTGGHGYTF.

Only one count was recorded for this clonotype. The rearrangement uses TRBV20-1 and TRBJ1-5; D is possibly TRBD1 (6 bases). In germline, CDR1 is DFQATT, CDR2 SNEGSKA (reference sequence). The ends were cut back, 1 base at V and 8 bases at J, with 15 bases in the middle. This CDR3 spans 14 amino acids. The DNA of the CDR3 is TGCAGTGCTAGAGTAGGTCAGGGGTACGAGCCCCAGCATTTT. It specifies CSARVGQGYEPQHF.

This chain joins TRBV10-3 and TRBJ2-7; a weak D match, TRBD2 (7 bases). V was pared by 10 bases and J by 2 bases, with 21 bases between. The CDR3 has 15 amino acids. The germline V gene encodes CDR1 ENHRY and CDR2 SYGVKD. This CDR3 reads CATKAGGGVPYEQYF. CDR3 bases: TGTGCCACCAAGGCCGGCGGGGGCGTCCCCTACGAGCAGTACTTC.

CDR3 nucleotide sequence: TGCGCCAGCAGTGACGGGGAGCCTTACGAGCAGTACTTC. Its translation is CASSDGEPYEQYF. The chain recombines TRBV10-1 with TRBJ2-7; D is possibly TRBD2 (5 bases). Per the germline V gene, CDR1 is WNHNN and CDR2 is SYGVQD (reference sequence). Between the trimmed V and J ends, which lost 3 bases and 4 bases, there was a span of 10 bases. The CDR3 spans 13 residues.

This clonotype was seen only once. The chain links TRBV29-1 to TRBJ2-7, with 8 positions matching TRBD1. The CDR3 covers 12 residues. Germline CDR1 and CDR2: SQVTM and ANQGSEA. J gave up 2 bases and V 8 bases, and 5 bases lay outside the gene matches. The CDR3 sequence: CSSGTGAYEQYF. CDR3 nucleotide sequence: TGCAGCTCCGGGACAGGAGCCTACGAGCAGTACTTC.

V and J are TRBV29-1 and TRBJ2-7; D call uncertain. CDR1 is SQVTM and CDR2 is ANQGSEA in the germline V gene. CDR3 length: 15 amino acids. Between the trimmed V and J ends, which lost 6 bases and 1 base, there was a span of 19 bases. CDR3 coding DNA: TGCAGCGTCCTGACGTGGGGAAAGAGATCCTACGAGCAGTACTTC. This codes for CSVLTWGKRSYEQYF.

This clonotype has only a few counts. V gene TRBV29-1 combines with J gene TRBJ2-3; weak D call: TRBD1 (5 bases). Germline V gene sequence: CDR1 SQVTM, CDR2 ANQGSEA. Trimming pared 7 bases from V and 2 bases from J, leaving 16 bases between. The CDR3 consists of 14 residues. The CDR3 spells CSDLQGSLTDTQYF. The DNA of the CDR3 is TGCAGCGACCTTCAGGGTTCCCTCACAGATACGCAGTATTTT.

CDR3 nucleotide sequence: TGTGCCAGCAGCTACGCCGTGGAAGAGACCCAGTACTTC. Encoded protein: CASSYAVEETQYF. This sequence joins TRBV7-4 and TRBJ2-5; D is unresolved. CDR3 length: 13 amino acids. Germline V gene data show CDR1 as SGHVT and CDR2 as SQSDAQ. Trimming shortened V by 4 bases and J by 3 bases, and 9 bases separated the two germline ends.

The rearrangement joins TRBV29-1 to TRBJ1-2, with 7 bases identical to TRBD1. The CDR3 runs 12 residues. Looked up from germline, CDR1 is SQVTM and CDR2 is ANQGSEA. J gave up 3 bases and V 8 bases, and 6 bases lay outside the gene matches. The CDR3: CSPRDSDYGYTF. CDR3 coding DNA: TGCAGCCCCCGGGACAGTGACTATGGCTACACCTTC. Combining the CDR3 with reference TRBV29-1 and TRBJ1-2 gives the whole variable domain SAVISQKPSRDICQRGTSLTIQCQVDSQVTMMFWYRQQPGQSLTLIATANQGSEATYESGFVIDKFPISRPNLTFSTLTVSNMSPEDSSIYLCSPRDSDYGYTFGSGTRLTVV.

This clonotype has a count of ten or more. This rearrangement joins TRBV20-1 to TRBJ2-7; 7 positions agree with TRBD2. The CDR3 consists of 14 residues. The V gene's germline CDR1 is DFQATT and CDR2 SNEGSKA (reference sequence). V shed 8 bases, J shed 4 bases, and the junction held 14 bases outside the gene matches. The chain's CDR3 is CSSRPGEGSYEQYF. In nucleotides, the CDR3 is TGCAGTTCCAGGCCGGGGGAGGGTTCGTACGAGCAGTACTTC.

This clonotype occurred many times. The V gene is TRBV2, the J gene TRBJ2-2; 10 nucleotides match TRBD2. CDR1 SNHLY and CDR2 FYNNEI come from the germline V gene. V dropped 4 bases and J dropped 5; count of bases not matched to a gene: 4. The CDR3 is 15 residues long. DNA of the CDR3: TGTGCCAGCAGTGCGCGGACTAGCGGTACCGGGGAGCTGTTTTTT. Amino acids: CASSARTSGTGELFF. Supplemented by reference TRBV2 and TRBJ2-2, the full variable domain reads EPEVTQTPSHQVTQMGQEVILRCVPISNHLYFYWYRQILGQKVEFLVSFYNNEISEKSEIFDDQFSVERPDGSNFTLKIRSTKLEDSAMYFCASSARTSGTGELFFGEGSRLTVL.

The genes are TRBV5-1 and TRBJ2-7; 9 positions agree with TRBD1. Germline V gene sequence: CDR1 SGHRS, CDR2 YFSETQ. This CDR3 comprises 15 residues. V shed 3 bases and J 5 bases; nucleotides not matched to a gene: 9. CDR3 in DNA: TGCGCCAGCAGCTCCTCCGGAACAGGGGGCGACGAGCAGTACTTC. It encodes CASSSSGTGGDEQYF.

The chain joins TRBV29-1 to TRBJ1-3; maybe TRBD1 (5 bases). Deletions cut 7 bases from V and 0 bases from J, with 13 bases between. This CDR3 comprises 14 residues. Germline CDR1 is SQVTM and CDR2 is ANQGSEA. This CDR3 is CSAWDPGSGNTIYF. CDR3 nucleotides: TGCAGCGCGTGGGACCCAGGCTCTGGAAACACCATATATTTT.